This note documents a single TCR beta chain sequence. Germline V gives CDR1 WNHNN, CDR2 SYGVQD (reference sequence). This CDR3 has 12 residues. TCRdb reprocessed the 5' RACE reads; each CDR3 protein has one entry and no DNA is given. The sample spans 300,000 to 500,000 distinct CDR3 sequences; the ten largest clones claim about 11%. These data belong to a study of T cells expressing NK-cell markers. The sequencing input was blood T cells: a sorted CD56 or NKG2C T cell subset, CD4+ or CD8+ T cells, or bulk PBMC T cells (not recorded which). The TCR originated in a woman in her forties or fifties in good health. The chain has TRBV10-1 and TRBJ1-4. CDR3 residues: CASSESAGKLFF.